The TCR beta chain described here comes from a study of untreated major depressive disorder. The study, taken as a whole, reports: Depressed patients' CD4+ T cells carried increased TRBV05-01 (Vbeta 5.1) usage versus control CD4+ T cells.

Libraries were prepared by immunoSEQ multiplex PCR; TCRdb keeps only in-frame clonotypes and omits some of them. The sample lists tens of thousands of clones, about 90% occurring once. This clone appeared once. The antigen is undetermined. The CDR3 loop spans 13 amino acids. Trimming pared 2 bases from V and 4 bases from J, leaving 6 bases between. In germline, CDR1 is MNHEY, CDR2 SVGAGI. No major medical conditions, Axis I/II comorbidities, regular medication, or illicit drugs. From thawed PBMCs, CD4+ T cells were purified by negative selection. The sample comprised CD4+ T cells from PBMCs. This chain uses TRBV6-5 with TRBJ2-1; D not certain. This clonotype was obtained from a woman aged 25 to 39 in good health. CDR3 sequence (DNA): TGTGCCAGCAGTTACAAGGAGTACAATGAGCAGTTCTTC. Translating gives CASSYKEYNEQFF.